Described below is a single T cell receptor (beta chain) sequence and its context. Its target is not known. This sample is drawn from a study of cytotoxic CD8 clonotypes in ibrutinib-treated CLL. About the research overall: Overall, around 25 responses were partial and 2 complete; following median 68 months, 14 patients stayed remitted and around twelve progressed.

The CDR3 is 15 residues long. V was pared by 3 bases and J by 2 bases, with 3 bases of the junction left unmatched. The germline gives CDR1 LGHNA, CDR2 YSLEER. The TCR beta libraries used around 2 micrograms of genomic DNA that came from cryopreserved PBMCs. Notes on the study in general: Upon ibrutinib response clonality rose, and upon progression it fell back toward baseline. The public clonotypes identified were infrequent and showed contraction or stability on treatment.

Measured with immunoSEQ multiplex PCR; TCRdb has only the in-frame clones, and not every one. This sample has fewer than 200,000 clones, with approximately 80% found just once. This sample comprised PBMCs, obtained after 24 months of ibrutinib treatment. The V and J genes are TRBV4-3 and TRBJ2-7, with 11 bases identical to TRBD2. This clonotype was sampled from a human donor with chronic lymphocytic leukemia. CDR3 nucleotide sequence: TGCGCCAGCAGCCATGGGACTAGCGGAACCTACGAGCAGTACTTC. It encodes CASSHGTSGTYEQYF.